Each of the 20 T cell receptor beta chains below was sequenced from the same sample in a study of graft-versus-host responses after intestinal transplantation. Data came from immunoSEQ multiplex PCR; TCRdb stores just in-frame clones and leaves some out. The sample holds around 71,000 clones, about nine tenths seen once. Sequenced here: bone marrow, sampled approximately 100 weeks after intestinal transplantation. Source of these receptors: a human patient who received an intestinal transplant, so some T cells may come from the graft donor.

The chain has TRBV7-9 and TRBJ2-7, with no clear D. Germline assignment: CDR1 SEHNR and CDR2 FQNEAQ (reference sequence). The ends were cut back, 4 bases at V and 0 bases at J, with 10 bases in the middle. The CDR3 has 14 amino acids. The CDR3 reads CASSSAPSSYEQYF. The CDR3 nucleotides are TGTGCCAGCAGCTCCGCACCTAGCTCCTACGAGCAGTACTTC.

The V and J genes are TRBV30 and TRBJ2-3; D might be TRBD2 (6 bases). The V gene lost 5 bases and the J gene lost 2 bases, with 11 bases spanning the gap. This CDR3 is 13 amino acids long. Germline V lookup: CDR1 GTSNPN, CDR2 SVGIG (reference sequence). For the CDR3, the DNA is TGTGCCTGGGGGACTGGATACACAGATACGCAGTATTTT. Encoded protein: CAWGTGYTDTQYF.

The chain joins TRBV28 to TRBJ1-5; perhaps TRBD1 as D (5 bases). The CDR3 is 15 amino acids. CDR1 is MDHEN and CDR2 is SYDVKM in the germline V gene. V gave up 10 bases and J gave up 9 bases, with 25 bases separating them. The CDR3: CATLTPGPRWRPQHF. The DNA of the CDR3 is TGTGCCACCCTTACCCCGGGACCCCGATGGCGGCCCCAGCATTTT. Filled out from reference TRBV28 and TRBJ1-5, the complete variable domain reads DVKVTQSSRYLVKRTGEKVFLECVQDMDHENMFWYRQDPGLGLRLIYFSYDVKMKEKGDIPEGYSVSREKKERFSLILESASTNQTSMYLCATLTPGPRWRPQHFGDGTRLSIL.

This chain links TRBV9 with TRBJ2-1; TRBD1 or TRBD2 may be the D gene (5 bases each). The CDR3 has 15 residues. The germline V gene has CDR1 SGDLS and CDR2 YYNGEE. The V end lost 3 bases, the J end lost 9 bases, and 19 bases lay between the germline ends. The CDR3 bases are TGTGCCAGCAGCGCTTCCGGGACCACCGTTCGTGAGCAGTTCTTC. Translation: CASSASGTTVREQFF.

This CDR3 reads CASSMVSGTGELFF. CDR3 DNA: TGTGCCAGTAGTATGGTTAGCGGCACCGGGGAGCTGTTTTTT. The chain recombines TRBV19 with TRBJ2-2, with D possibly TRBD2 on 6 matching bases. Germline lookup yields CDR1 LNHDA and CDR2 SQIVND (reference sequence). V was pared by 3 bases and J by 4 bases, with 9 bases between. The CDR3 is 14 residues long.

V gene TRBV7-3 combines with J gene TRBJ2-7; 7 nucleotides line up with TRBD2. The V segment lost 1 base and the J segment 1 base; nucleotides outside the gene matches: 4. CDR3 length: 15 residues. Germline CDR1 reads SGHTA; CDR2 reads FQGTGA. This chain's CDR3 is CASSLSGSMSYEQYF. DNA for the CDR3: TGTGCCAGCAGCTTAAGCGGGAGCATGTCCTACGAGCAGTACTTC.

Written as DNA, the CDR3 is TGTGCCAGCAGCTTCAGGGGCGAGCAGTACTTC. The encoded protein is CASSFRGEQYF. The chain is built from TRBV5-6 and TRBJ2-7, with a tentative D call TRBD1 (6 bases). CDR3 size: 11 residues. Germline V gives CDR1 SGHDT, CDR2 YYEEEE. Trimming removed 2 bases from V and 6 bases from J, with 6 bases in between.

V and J are TRBV5-1 and TRBJ2-7; 11 bases are a match to TRBD2. Trimming at V came to 4 bases and at J to 3 bases, leaving 6 bases not matched to a gene. The CDR3 consists of 15 residues. Germline CDR1 reads SGHRS; CDR2 reads YFSETQ. Here the CDR3 DNA reads TGCGCCAGCAGCGCTACGGGACTAGCGGTCTACGAGCAGTACTTC. Protein product: CASSATGLAVYEQYF.

The rearrangement joins TRBV7-9 to TRBJ2-7; a possible D gene is TRBD1 (6 bases). Between the trimmed V and J ends, which lost 6 bases and 3 bases, there was a span of 18 bases. CDR1 is SEHNR, CDR2 FQNEAQ, per germline (reference sequence). The CDR3 spans 15 residues. The CDR3 nucleotides read TGTGCCAGCAGTCCGGACAGCGTGTCTCTCTACGAGCAGTACTTC. The encoded protein is CASSPDSVSLYEQYF.

In its sample, this clone was seen a few times. The V call is TRBV7-9, the J call TRBJ2-7, with unresolved D. This CDR3 contains 13 residues. V was pared by 0 bases and J by 3 bases, with 6 bases between. Germline CDR1 is SEHNR and CDR2 is FQNEAQ (reference sequence). The CDR3, as DNA: TGTGCCAGCAGCTTAGCTGCCGTCTACGAGCAGTACTTC. Translated: CASSLAAVYEQYF.

J is TRBJ2-2 and V is TRBV5-4, with 7 nucleotides matching TRBD1. The CDR3 runs to 15 residues. CDR1 and CDR2 (germline): SGHNT, YYREEE (reference sequence). After removal of 4 bases from V and 4 bases from J, the junction contained 7 bases not matched to a gene. The CDR3 sequence is CASSPTGSPTGELFF. CDR3 coding DNA: TGTGCCAGCAGCCCGACAGGGTCACCCACCGGGGAGCTGTTTTTT.

This chain joins TRBV11-2 and TRBJ1-5; D remains ambiguous. The CDR3 spans 13 residues. Germline values: CDR1 SGHAT, CDR2 FQNNGV. Trimming cost V 0 bases and J 6 bases, with 6 bases left between them. The CDR3 loop is CASSLDRTQPQHF. CDR3 coding DNA: TGTGCCAGCAGCTTAGACAGGACTCAGCCCCAGCATTTT.

This clone was recorded only once. The chain joins TRBV15 to TRBJ1-3; D gene uncertain. Trimming removed 1 base from V and 0 bases from J, with 7 bases in between. The CDR3 sequence is 15 residues long. The V gene's germline CDR1 is LNHNV and CDR2 YYDKDF (reference sequence). CDR3 loop: CATSRGHISGNTIYF. The CDR3 bases are TGTGCCACCAGCAGAGGGCATATCTCTGGAAACACCATATATTTT.

V gene TRBV12-5 combines with J gene TRBJ2-5, with D tentatively TRBD1 (5 bases). This CDR3 is built from 15 residues. V was cut by 6 bases and J by 0 bases, with 14 bases left in between. The V gene's germline CDR1 is LGHNT and CDR2 FRNRAP. The CDR3: CASGANSGYQETQYF. The CDR3, as DNA: TGTGCTAGTGGCGCAAATTCAGGGTACCAAGAGACCCAGTACTTC.

The chain has TRBV11-2 and TRBJ2-2; TRBD1 might be the D (5 bases). The CDR3 length is 14 residues. V lost 5 bases and J lost 6, with 13 bases in between. CDR1 and CDR2 from the germline V gene are SGHAT and FQNNGV. The CDR3 nucleotides are TGTGCCAGCAGCCCCCAGGGCGCAGCCGGGGAGCTGTTTTTT. Translation gives CASSPQGAAGELFF.

The rearrangement joins TRBV7-9 to TRBJ2-7; 7 positions match TRBD1. Losses at the gene ends were 1 base for V and 4 bases for J; bases not matched to a gene: 7. The CDR3 is made up of 15 amino acids. The V gene's germline CDR1 is SEHNR and CDR2 FQNEAQ (reference sequence). The CDR3 DNA is TGTGCCAGCAGCTTAGAACCGGGACAGCGGTACGAGCAGTACTTC. The encoded protein is CASSLEPGQRYEQYF.

The chain combines TRBV5-4 with TRBJ1-2; tentative D call: TRBD1 (6 bases). CDR3 length: 19 amino acids. Trimming took off 3 bases at V and 0 bases at J, with 24 bases between the two ends. Germline-derived CDR1 and CDR2 are SGHNT and YYREEE (reference sequence). The CDR3 sequence: CASSSLWGRRELSNYGYTF. The DNA of the CDR3 is TGTGCCAGCAGCTCTCTATGGGGGCGACGCGAACTCTCTAACTATGGCTACACCTTC.

The gene calls are TRBV4-1 and TRBJ2-5; TRBD2 matches at 7 bases. The assigned J gene may be wrong: the sequence end matches TRBJ2-7 better. The CDR3 is 17 residues long. CDR1 and CDR2 from the germline V gene are MGHRA and YSYEKL. DNA of the CDR3: TGCGCCAGCAGCCAATCTCAGGGAGCGGGGAAGGCCTACGAGCAGTACTTC. Translation gives CASSQSQGAGKAYEQYF.

This CDR3 is CASSVVLASDTQYF. Written as DNA, the CDR3 is TGTGCCAGCAGCGTAGTACTAGCGTCTGATACGCAGTATTTT. The chain carries TRBV9 and TRBJ2-3, with 7 positions matching TRBD2. The CDR3 length is 14 residues. With 0 bases clipped from V and 6 bases from J, the junction kept 4 bases outside the gene matches. Per the germline V gene, CDR1 is SGDLS and CDR2 is YYNGEE.

This chain connects TRBV11-1 to TRBJ1-3; D gene uncertain. The germline V and J ends were trimmed by 1 base and 0 bases, with 4 bases remaining between them. The CDR3 contains 14 residues. Looked up from germline, CDR1 is SGHAT and CDR2 is FQDESV (reference sequence). The CDR3 region is CASSLVSSGNTIYF. The CDR3 DNA follows: TGTGCCAGCAGCTTAGTCAGCTCTGGAAACACCATATATTTT.